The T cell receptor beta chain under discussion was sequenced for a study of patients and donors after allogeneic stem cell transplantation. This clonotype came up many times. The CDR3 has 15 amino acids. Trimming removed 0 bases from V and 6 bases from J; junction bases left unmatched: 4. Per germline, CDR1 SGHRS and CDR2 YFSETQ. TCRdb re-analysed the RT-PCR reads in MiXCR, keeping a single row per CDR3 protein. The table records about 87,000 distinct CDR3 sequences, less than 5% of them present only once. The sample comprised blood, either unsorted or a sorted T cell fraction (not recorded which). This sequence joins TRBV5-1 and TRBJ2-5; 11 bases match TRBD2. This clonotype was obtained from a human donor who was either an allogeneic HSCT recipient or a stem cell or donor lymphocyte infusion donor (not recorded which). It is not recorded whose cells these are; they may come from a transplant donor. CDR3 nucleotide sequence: TGCGCCAGCAGCTTGGTAGCGGGAGGGGAGAAGACCCAGTACTTC. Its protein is CASSLVAGGEKTQYF.